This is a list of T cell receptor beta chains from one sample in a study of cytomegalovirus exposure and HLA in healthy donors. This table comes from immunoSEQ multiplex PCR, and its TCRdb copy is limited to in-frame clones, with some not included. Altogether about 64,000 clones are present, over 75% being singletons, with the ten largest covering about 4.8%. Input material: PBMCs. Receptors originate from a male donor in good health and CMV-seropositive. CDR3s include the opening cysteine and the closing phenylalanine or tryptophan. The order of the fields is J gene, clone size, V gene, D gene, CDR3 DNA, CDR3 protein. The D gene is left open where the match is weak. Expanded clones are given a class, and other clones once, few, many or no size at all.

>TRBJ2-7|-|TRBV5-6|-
TGTGCCAGCACCTGGGGCGGGGCCTCCTACGAGCAGTACTTC
CASTWGGASYEQYF
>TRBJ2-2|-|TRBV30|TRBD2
TGTGCCTGGGGACTAGCGGGGGTAGGGAACACCGGGGAGCTGTTTTTT
CAWGLAGVGNTGELFF
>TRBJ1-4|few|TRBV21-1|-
TGTGCCAGCAGCTCAGAACAGGGGGAAAAACTGTTTTTT
CASSSEQGEKLFF
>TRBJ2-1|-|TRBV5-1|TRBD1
TGCGCCAGCAGCTTGGCGGGACAGGGATACCTCTCCTACAATGAGCAGTTCTTC
CASSLAGQGYLSYNEQFF
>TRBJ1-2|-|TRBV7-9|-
TGTGCCAGCAGCTTAGAAGGGGTGGCCTATGGCTACACCTTC
CASSLEGVAYGYTF
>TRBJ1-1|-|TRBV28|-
TGTGCCAGCAGTTTTGGACACAGGGTGAACACTGAAGCTTTCTTT
CASSFGHRVNTEAFF
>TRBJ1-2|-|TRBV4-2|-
TGTGCCAGCAGCCAAGACGGGATCTCCCTGTATGGCTACACCTTC
CASSQDGISLYGYTF
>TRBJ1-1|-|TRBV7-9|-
TGTGCCAGCAGCTTAGTTCGGGCAGGGGTGATGAACACTGAAGCTTTCTTT
CASSLVRAGVMNTEAFF
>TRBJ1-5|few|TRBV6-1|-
TGTGCCAGCAGTGAAGAATTCTGGACAGTTAGCAATCAGCCCCAGCATTTT
CASSEEFWTVSNQPQHF
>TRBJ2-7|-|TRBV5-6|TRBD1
TGTGCCAGCAGCTTGCACAGGGGGTCCTACGAGCAGTACTTC
CASSLHRGSYEQYF
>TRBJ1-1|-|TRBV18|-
TGTGCCAGCCAAAGGGGGGGAATGAACACTGAAGCTTTCTTT
CASQRGGMNTEAFF
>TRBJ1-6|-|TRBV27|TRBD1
TGTGCCAGCAGCGAGGGGGCTAATAATTCACCCCTCCACTTT
CASSEGANNSPLHF
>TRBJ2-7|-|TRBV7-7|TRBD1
TGTGCTAGCAGCTTAGCCGTTGGACAGGGCGGGCAGTACTTC
CASSLAVGQGGQYF
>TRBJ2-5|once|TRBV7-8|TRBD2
TGTGCCAGCAGCATCAGACTAGCGGGGATAGAGACCCAGTACTTC
CASSIRLAGIETQYF
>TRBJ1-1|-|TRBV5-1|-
TGCGCCAGCAGCTTGGTAGGGGACACTGAAGCTTTCTTT
CASSLVGDTEAFF
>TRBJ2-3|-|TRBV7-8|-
TGTGCCAGCAGCTGGATACTCCTCAGGGGTTCAGTAGGAGATACGCAGTATTTT
CASSWILLRGSVGDTQYF
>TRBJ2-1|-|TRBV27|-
TGTGCCAGCACCGCGGGGCCCGGTGAGCAGTTCTTC
CASTAGPGEQFF
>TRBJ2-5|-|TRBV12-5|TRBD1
TGTGCTAGTGGTTTGCCCCCGAGACAGGGATCGAATGAGCAGTACTTC
CASGLPPRQGSNEQYF
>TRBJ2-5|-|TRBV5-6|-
TGTGCCAGCAGCTTGGCAGGGGGGGAGACCCAGTACTTC
CASSLAGGETQYF
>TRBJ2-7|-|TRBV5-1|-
TGCGCCAGCAGCCCTACAGGGTCCTACGAGCAGTACTTC
CASSPTGSYEQYF
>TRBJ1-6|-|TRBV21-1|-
TGTGCCAGCAGCAAAAGGCCCAGGGGGGCTTCACCCCTCCACTTT
CASSKRPRGASPLHF
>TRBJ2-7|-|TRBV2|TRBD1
TGTGCCAGCCGGGGGTGGGGACAGGGGCACGAGCAGTACTTC
CASRGWGQGHEQYF
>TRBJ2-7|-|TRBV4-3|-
TGCGCCAGCAGCCACTACTTCGGACAAGAAATCTACGAGCAGTACTTC
CASSHYFGQEIYEQYF
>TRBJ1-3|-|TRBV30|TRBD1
TGTGCCTGGAGCACCGGGACAGTCTCTGGAAACACCATATATTTT
CAWSTGTVSGNTIYF
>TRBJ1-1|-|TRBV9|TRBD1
TGTGCCAGCAGCGTAGGGACAGGATTAAACACTGAAGCTTTCTTT
CASSVGTGLNTEAFF
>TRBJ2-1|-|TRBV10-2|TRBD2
TGCGCCAGCAGCGCCCGGGGGACTAACCCGAACAATGAGCAGTTCTTC
CASSARGTNPNNEQFF
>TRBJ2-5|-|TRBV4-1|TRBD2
TGCGCCAGCAGCCAAGAGGAGAGACTAGCGATTGGGACCCAGTACTTC
CASSQEERLAIGTQYF
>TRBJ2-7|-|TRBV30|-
TGTGCCTGGACCGGTAGCGGCCTCGAGCAGTACTTC
CAWTGSGLEQYF
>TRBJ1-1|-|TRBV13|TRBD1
TGTGCCAGCAGCTCTTTCTTACAGGGGTCCGGCACTGAAGCTTTCTTT
CASSSFLQGSGTEAFF
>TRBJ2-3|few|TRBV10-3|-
TGTGCCATCAGTCTGTTGAGCACAGATACGCAGTATTTT
CAISLLSTDTQYF
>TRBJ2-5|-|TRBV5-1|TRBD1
TGCGCCAGCAGCCAGGGACAGGGTGGACAGACCCAGTACTTC
CASSQGQGGQTQYF
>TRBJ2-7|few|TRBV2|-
TGTGCCAGCAGGTGGCACAGTCCCTACGAGCAGTACTTC
CASRWHSPYEQYF
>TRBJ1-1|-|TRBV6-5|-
TGTGCCAGCAGTGGCCATGGGGCGGACACTGAAGCTTTCTTT
CASSGHGADTEAFF
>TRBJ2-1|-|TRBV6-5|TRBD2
TGTGCCAGCAGTTCAAGCGGGGTGTACAATGAGCAGTTCTTC
CASSSSGVYNEQFF
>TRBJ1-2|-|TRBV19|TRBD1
TGTGCCAGTAGTGCCAACCGGGACAGGGGGCAGATCTATGGCTACACCTTC
CASSANRDRGQIYGYTF
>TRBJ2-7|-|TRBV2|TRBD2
TGTGCCAGCACCCGGGGGGTCTCCTACGAGCAGTACTTC
CASTRGVSYEQYF
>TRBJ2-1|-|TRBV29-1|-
TGCAGCGCCTGCAGGGGAAGCTCCTACAATGAGCAGTTCTTC
CSACRGSSYNEQFF
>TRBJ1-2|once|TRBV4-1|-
TGCGCCAGCAGCCAAGAGGTGATATATGGAGACTACACCTTC
CASSQEVIYGDYTF
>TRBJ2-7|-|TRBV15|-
TGTGCCACCAGCAGATCCGGGTCTATCCAAACGGAGCAGTACTTC
CATSRSGSIQTEQYF
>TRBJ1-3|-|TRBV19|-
TGTGCCAGTAGAGGGACATCTGGAAACACCATATATTTT
CASRGTSGNTIYF
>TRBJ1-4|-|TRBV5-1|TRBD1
TGCGCCAGCAGCTTGGCCGTACAGGGGTCCAATGAAAAACTGTTTTTT
CASSLAVQGSNEKLFF
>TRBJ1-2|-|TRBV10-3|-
TGTGCCACACTAAGTGCTAACTATGGCTACACCTTC
CATLSANYGYTF
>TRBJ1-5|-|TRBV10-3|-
TGTGCCATCAGTGAGTTCCTCGGCCAGGGCGGGAAACAGCCCCAGCATTTT
CAISEFLGQGGKQPQHF
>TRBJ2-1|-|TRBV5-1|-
TGCGCCAGCCGAAAGACGACAGTCTCCTACAATGAGCAGTTCTTC
CASRKTTVSYNEQFF
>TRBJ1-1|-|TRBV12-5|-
TGTGCTAGTGGCCAGCGAAACACTGAAGCTTTCTTT
CASGQRNTEAFF
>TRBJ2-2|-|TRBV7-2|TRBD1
TGTGCCAGCAGCCTACAGGGGGTGAGCACCGGGGAGCTGTTTTTT
CASSLQGVSTGELFF
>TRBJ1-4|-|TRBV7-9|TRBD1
TGTGCCAGCAGCTTAGGAGACAGGGGGGCCGAAAAACTGTTTTTT
CASSLGDRGAEKLFF
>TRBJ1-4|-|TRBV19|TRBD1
TGTGCCAGTAGCCACTCGGGACAGGGGACCGAAAAACTGTTTTTT
CASSHSGQGTEKLFF
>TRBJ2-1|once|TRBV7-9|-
TGTGCCAGCGAGGGGGGGGGCGAGGCAAATGAGCAGTTCTTC
CASEGGGEANEQFF
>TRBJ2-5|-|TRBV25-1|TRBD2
TGTGCCAGCAGTGTTAGCGGGGGTATGGGGACCCAGTACTTC
CASSVSGGMGTQYF